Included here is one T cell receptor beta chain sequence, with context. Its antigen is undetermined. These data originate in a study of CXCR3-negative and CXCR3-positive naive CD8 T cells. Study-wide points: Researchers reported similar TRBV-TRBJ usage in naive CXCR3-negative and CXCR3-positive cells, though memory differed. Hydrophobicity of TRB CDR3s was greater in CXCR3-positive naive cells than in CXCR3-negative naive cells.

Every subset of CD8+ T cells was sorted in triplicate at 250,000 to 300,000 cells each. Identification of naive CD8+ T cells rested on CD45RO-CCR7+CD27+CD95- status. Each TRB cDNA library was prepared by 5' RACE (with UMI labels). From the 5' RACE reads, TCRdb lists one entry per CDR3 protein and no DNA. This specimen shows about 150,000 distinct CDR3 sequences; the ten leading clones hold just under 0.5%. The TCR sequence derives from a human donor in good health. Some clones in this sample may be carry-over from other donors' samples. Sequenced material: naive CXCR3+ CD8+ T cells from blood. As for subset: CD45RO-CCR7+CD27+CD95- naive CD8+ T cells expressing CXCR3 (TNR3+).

The CDR3 spells CASKSIRGTGYGYTF. The rearrangement joins TRBV2 to TRBJ1-2; as DNA is missing, the TRBD1 call by TCRdb cannot be tested. Germline assignment: CDR1 SNHLY and CDR2 FYNNEI. This CDR3 has 15 amino acids.